The rows below give T cell receptor beta chains drawn from one sample of a study of identifying expanded T cells in peripheral blood. Clones were read by immunoSEQ multiplex PCR, and TCRdb kept only the in-frame ones, dropping some. The sample records 83,000 or so clones, roughly 86% being singletons. The source material was blood. The source of these receptors is a person aged 18-70 years in good health. CDR3s include the opening cysteine and the closing phenylalanine or tryptophan. Each record gives: J gene, clone size, V gene, CDR3 protein. Only some rows state a clone size, as once, few, many or a class for expanded clones.

TRBJ2-1 | . | TRBV6-4 | CASSDSGAVSEQFF
TRBJ1-2 | . | TRBV10-2 | CASTPAGVRGDGYTF
TRBJ1-5 | . | TRBV19 | CASSIGGRFNQPQHF
TRBJ2-1 | . | TRBV7-9 | CATKGGSYNEQFF
TRBJ2-1 | few | TRBV6-5 | CASSDGTSGYNEQFF
TRBJ1-5 | . | TRBV11-2 | CASSLDRQAPRIF
TRBJ1-2 | . | TRBV18 | CASSPSGGTLYYGYTF
TRBJ2-7 | . | TRBV5-1 | CASSSEPGQGPYEQYF
TRBJ1-5 | . | TRBV7-2 | CASSNGWNQPQHF
TRBJ1-1 | . | TRBV5-4 | CASSLGGGLTEAFF
TRBJ2-5 | . | TRBV9 | CASSGETPEGALEPLGKTQYF
TRBJ2-2 | . | TRBV27 | CASSLFPGEVGTGELFF
TRBJ2-7 | . | TRBV4-1 | CASSHGLAGVDEQYF
TRBJ2-1 | . | TRBV9 | CASSVGRGTYNEQFF
TRBJ1-5 | . | TRBV7-9 | CASSLGLGGPQHF
TRBJ2-2 | . | TRBV7-8 | CASSAPGGSTGELFF
TRBJ1-5 | . | TRBV2 | CASTSGTGRWQPQHF
TRBJ2-2 | . | TRBV15 | CATSRHSTANTGELFF
TRBJ2-7 | . | TRBV7-3 | CASSPTVTYEQYF
TRBJ1-2 | . | TRBV5-1 | CASSPWDRGTANYGYTF
TRBJ2-7 | . | TRBV28 | CASRVGRVYEQYF
TRBJ1-2 | . | TRBV9 | CASSVALGGFGYTF
TRBJ1-6 | . | TRBV29-1 | CSVGQGNNSPLHF
TRBJ1-2 | . | TRBV6-1 | CASSHSGGPILGYTF
TRBJ2-2 | . | TRBV2 | CASSENPSQANTGELFF
TRBJ2-5 | . | TRBV29-1 | CSVGTSGTQETQYF
TRBJ1-1 | . | TRBV5-1 | CASSLDGGSTEAFF
TRBJ1-2 | . | TRBV27 | CASSRDTLGYGYTF
TRBJ1-1 | . | TRBV10-3 | CAISEPRGAQAEAFF
TRBJ2-1 | . | TRBV10-2 | CASSEVAGSGYNEQFF
TRBJ2-7 | . | TRBV5-1 | CASSVPDSSYEQYF
TRBJ1-3 | . | TRBV18 | CASSQTTGESGNTIYF